The present T cell receptor beta chain was sequenced within a study of blood T cell repertoires in COVID-19. Germline V gene lookup returns CDR1 LGHDT and CDR2 YNNKEL (reference sequence). This CDR3 comprises 13 residues. V was clipped by 3 bases and J by 2 bases, with 5 bases between them. The protocol was immunoSEQ multiplex PCR, while the TCRdb copy is restricted to in-frame clones and leaves out a portion. Seen here are a few hundred thousand clones, about 91% observed once, and the top ten hold under 2.5%. Material for sequencing was PBMCs or T cells enriched from blood (not recorded which). This TCR was sampled from a woman between 40 and 55 years old with acute COVID-19. J is TRBJ1-5 and V is TRBV3-1 (or the pseudogene TRBV3-2), with D unclear. The CDR3 DNA reads TGTGCCAGCAGCCACCGGGGCAATCAGCCCCAGCATTTT. This translates into CASSHRGNQPQHF.